The TCR beta chain under discussion was sequenced for a study of T cells in localized non-small cell lung cancer. Study-wide results and limits: Highest T cell clonality was seen in uninvolved adjacent lung, surpassing that measured in tumor. Because researchers sequenced only one region of the tumor, heterogeneity is still possible. Within adjacent lung there appeared a median 57 of the top 100 tumor clones. Longer overall survival was associated with a higher density of T cells in the blood.

V lost 2 bases, J lost 2 bases, and 7 bases lay in between. The germline V gene has CDR1 MNHNY and CDR2 SVGAGI (reference sequence). The CDR3 is made up of 13 amino acids. In this sample, this clone turned up once. The antigen remains undetermined. Only in-frame clones appear in the TCRdb table, and some are missing; sequencing was by immunoSEQ multiplex PCR. The repertoire has some 39,000 clones, around 79% of them found once; the top ten carry roughly 35%. The chain combines TRBV6-6 with TRBJ2-7; D not resolved. The sample here was PBMCs, taken before any cancer treatment. This sequence was found in a woman aged 35 to 75 with stage II squamous cell lung carcinoma. In DNA form, the CDR3 reads TGTGCCAGCAGTTACGACTCTACCTACGAGCAGTACTTC. Translating it yields CASSYDSTYEQYF.